A selection of T cell receptor beta chains follows, all from one sample in a study of PD-L1 blockade in urothelial cancer. The data were produced by immunoSEQ multiplex PCR, yet TCRdb's version contains in-frame clones alone and is incomplete. This table holds about 76,000 clones, 84% found once. The source was PBMCs, collected around atezolizumab (anti-PD-L1) treatment. The receptor set was obtained from a man aged 65 to 79 with urothelial cancer. CDR3s include the opening cysteine and the closing phenylalanine or tryptophan. A D gene is named only where the DNA matches it firmly. The size field is filled for only some rows; it gives once, few, many or a size class.

DNA	CDR3	V	D	J	size
TGCGCCAGCAGCTTCCGGGGGGGTCGCGGGACTAGCGGGAGCTACGAGCAGTACTTC	CASSFRGGRGTSGSYEQYF	TRBV5-1	TRBD2	TRBJ2-7	-
TGTGCCAGTAGTACAGGGGTGGCGGAGACCCAGTACTTC	CASSTGVAETQYF	TRBV19	-	TRBJ2-5	-
TGTGCCAGCAGTTACTCCCGGGGGGCGGGTACTGAAGCTTTCTTT	CASSYSRGAGTEAFF	TRBV6-5	-	TRBJ1-1	-
TGCAGCGGGCACTGGGGGGGAGGCACCGGGGAGCTGTTTTTT	CSGHWGGGTGELFF	TRBV29-1	TRBD2	TRBJ2-2	once
TGTGCCAGTAGTATTACACTAGCGGGAGATTACGAGCAGTACTTC	CASSITLAGDYEQYF	TRBV19	TRBD2	TRBJ2-7	-
TGTGCCAGCAGCGCAAGGGGGCGGGGTGAAGCTTTCTTT	CASSARGRGEAFF	TRBV9	TRBD1	TRBJ1-1	few
TGTGCCAGTAGTGTGACAGGGGGAGCAGATACGCAGTATTTT	CASSVTGGADTQYF	TRBV19	TRBD1	TRBJ2-3	-
TGCGCCAGCAGCACTACTAGCGGCTCCTACGAGCAGTACTTC	CASSTTSGSYEQYF	TRBV5-1	TRBD2	TRBJ2-7	-
TGTGCCAGCAGGCCTCAGACATATACGCAGTATTTT	CASRPQTYTQYF	TRBV28	-	TRBJ2-3	-
TGCGCCAGCAGCATCAAAGCGGGAGGGCCGCTTGAGCAGTTCTTC	CASSIKAGGPLEQFF	TRBV5-1	TRBD2	TRBJ2-1	-
TGTGCCAGCAGCCCACAGGGAGGGACCTACAATGAGCAGTTCTTC	CASSPQGGTYNEQFF	TRBV7-2	-	TRBJ2-1	few
TGTGCCAGTAGAGACCTCACAGGGGCTCCCAATCAGCCCCAGCATTTT	CASRDLTGAPNQPQHF	TRBV19	TRBD1	TRBJ1-5	-
TGCGCCAGCAGCCAAGATGGACAGGCCGCGCAGTTCTTC	CASSQDGQAAQFF	TRBV4-1	TRBD1	TRBJ2-1	-
TGTGCCACCTTGGGGAGGCCGGTTAAAAACATTCAGTACTTC	CATLGRPVKNIQYF	TRBV28	-	TRBJ2-4	-
TGTGCCAGTAGTATAGGCGGATTAAGTCGGAATGAGCAGTTCTTC	CASSIGGLSRNEQFF	TRBV19	-	TRBJ2-1	once
TGTGCCAGCAGCTTAGGTCCGGCAGGGTATAGTGAAAAACTGTTTTTT	CASSLGPAGYSEKLFF	TRBV5-5	-	TRBJ1-4	-
TGTGCCAGCAGCCAAGGAGCGAGTGCCGGGGAGCTGTTTTTT	CASSQGASAGELFF	TRBV4-2	-	TRBJ2-2	few
TGTGCCAGCAGTCCCCCGCCGGGGAACATTCAGTACTTC	CASSPPPGNIQYF	TRBV28	-	TRBJ2-4	-